This T cell receptor (beta chain) was sequenced during a study of regulatory T cells in long-lasting Graves disease (dated by TCRdb to 2020 to 2022). Turning to the overall study: Persistent Graves' disease was defined as persistently positive TSH receptor autoantibodies together with antithyroid drug treatment for over 5 years. Persistent Graves' disease patients were compared with newly diagnosed Graves' disease patients by peripheral blood TCR sequencing and RNA sequencing. The study took place in China and was registered as a clinical trial. TCR sequencing covered around 13 persistent and around 20 newly diagnosed Graves' disease patients, 33 samples in total. On average, persistent Graves' disease patients in the clinical cohort had been on antithyroid drugs for approximately ten years. General conclusions and limits of the study: Compared with newly diagnosed patients, patients with persistent Graves' disease had lower TCR Shannon entropy and fewer highly expanded clones, which suggests clonal expansion. More public clonotypes were shared among persistent patients (approximately 3,000) than among newly diagnosed patients (over 900). Sequencing and analysis were limited to the TCR beta chain. The authors acknowledged the small sample size as a limitation that may reduce accuracy. Because the primary lesion, thyroid tissue, could not be accessed, the study looked at peripheral blood alone. TRBV28, TRBJ1-2 and TRBJ2-5 were preferentially used in persistent disease, while TRBV20-1 and TRBJ2-1 were favored in newly diagnosed disease.

This clonotype was recorded many times. Its target antigen remains unknown. Base quality data are lacking; no much larger clone is found one base away. Library preparation used multiplex PCR. Sequencing took place on an Illumina HiSeq 4000. To build TCR beta libraries, CDR3 regions were amplified by Arm-PCR using iRepertoire HTBI primers. PCR products were gel purified before sequencing. Per the source publication's procedure: Across samples, some 62 TRBV and 13 to 15 TRBJ segments were identified and used for gene usage analysis of CDR3 amino acid clonotypes. COPE and FqMerger were used to merge filtered high-quality paired reads into contigs. BLAST was used to align contigs to IMGT TRBV, TRBD and TRBJ reference genes, and CDR3 was defined according to IMGT. Any clonotype with a frequency above 0.1% was classified as a highly expanded clone. Repertoire diversity was measured by Shannon entropy, and V-J evenness by the Gini coefficient. A clonotype was considered public if more than one individual shared it. The public reads were reprocessed in TCRdb via fastp at Q25 and MiXCR, keeping in-frame beta chains. Identical CDR3 protein sequences are pooled into one entry, listed with their most common genes and DNA. TCRdb's processing, not the authors' own work, is the source of the V and J calls. This sample lists roughly 400,000 distinct CDR3 sequences; less than 25% were detected once. The top ten hold less than 25% of the sample.

The sample's time point, from its label and the paper: persistent/refractory GD, antithyroid drugs over 5 years with positive TRAb. For both TCR sequencing and RNA sequencing, RNA was extracted from PBMCs in TRIzol. The diagnosis of Graves' disease followed American Thyroid Association guidelines. The patients came from an endocrinology department in Xi'an, China. From each patient, around 9 milliliters of peripheral blood was collected into an EDTA anticoagulant tube. PBMCs were isolated by Ficoll Paque Plus density gradient separation without further T cell sorting. An Agilent 2100 Bioanalyzer and agarose gel were used to assess RNA quality, and a NanoDrop 2000 was used to measure RNA concentration. At the junction V is shortened by 6 bases and J by 1 base, with 13 bases in between. The CDR3 goes from the cysteine to the phenylalanine over 15 residues. The kept DNA is CDR3 alone, 45 bases in frame from the first base.

Recombination joined TRBV12-3 or TRBV12-4 with TRBJ1-5, with the identity of the D gene unclear. The sample was peripheral blood mononuclear cells (PBMCs), taken when the disease was refractory, from a patient treated with antithyroid drugs. The receptor was derived from a female donor with Graves disease. The bases are TGTGCCAGCAGCCCCCCGGAAGTAAGCAATCAGCCCCAGCATTTT. This gives the protein CASSPPEVSNQPQHF.